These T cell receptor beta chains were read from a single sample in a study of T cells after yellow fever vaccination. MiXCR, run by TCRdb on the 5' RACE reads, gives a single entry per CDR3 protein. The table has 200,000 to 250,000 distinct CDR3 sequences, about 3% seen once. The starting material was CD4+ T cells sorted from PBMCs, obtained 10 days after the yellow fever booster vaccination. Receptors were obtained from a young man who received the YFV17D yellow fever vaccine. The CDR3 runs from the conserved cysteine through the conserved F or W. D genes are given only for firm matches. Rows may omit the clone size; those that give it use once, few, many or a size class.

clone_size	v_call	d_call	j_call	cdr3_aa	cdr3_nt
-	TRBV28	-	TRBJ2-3	CASTPGSDTQYF	TGTGCCAGCACCCCTGGGTCAGATACGCAGTATTTT
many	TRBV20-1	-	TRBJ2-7	CSARETSLGEQYF	TGCAGTGCTAGAGAAACCTCCTTGGGGGAGCAGTACTTC
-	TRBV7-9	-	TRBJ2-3	CASSLGVRTGPRDTQYF	TGTGCCAGCAGCTTGGGGGTCAGAACAGGGCCTCGAGATACGCAGTATTTT
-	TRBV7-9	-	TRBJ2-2	CASSQGHILGELFF	TGTGCCAGCAGCCAAGGACATATCCTCGGGGAGCTGTTTTTT
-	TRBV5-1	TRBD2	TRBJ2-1	CASSSIAGAPFSEQFF	TGCGCCAGCAGTTCTATAGCGGGCGCCCCTTTTAGTGAGCAGTTCTTC
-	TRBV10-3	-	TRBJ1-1	CAISVQGRAFF	TGTGCCATCAGTGTCCAGGGCCGAGCTTTCTTT
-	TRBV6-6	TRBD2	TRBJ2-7	CASSYRIGSGGLIYEQYF	TGTGCCAGCAGTTACAGGATCGGTAGCGGGGGACTTATCTACGAGCAGTACTTC
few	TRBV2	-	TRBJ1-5	CASRGGEQPQHF	TGTGCCAGCAGAGGGGGTGAGCAGCCCCAGCATTTT
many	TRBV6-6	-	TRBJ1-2	CASSPATYGYTF	TGTGCCAGCAGTCCGGCCACCTATGGCTACACCTTC
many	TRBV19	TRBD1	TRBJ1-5	CASSPPSTGIGQPQHF	TGTGCCAGTAGTCCCCCTTCGACAGGGATCGGTCAGCCCCAGCATTTT
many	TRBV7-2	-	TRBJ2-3	CASSSSGGFVTDTQYF	TGTGCCAGCAGCTCAAGTGGTGGGTTTGTCACAGATACGCAGTATTTT
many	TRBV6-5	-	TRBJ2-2	CASSYQGTNTGELFF	TGTGCCAGCAGTTACCAGGGAACGAACACCGGGGAGCTGTTTTTT
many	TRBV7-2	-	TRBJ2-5	CASSFSTDPRGTQYF	TGTGCCAGCAGCTTCTCGACAGATCCGAGGGGGACCCAGTACTTC
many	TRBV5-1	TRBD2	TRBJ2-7	CASSLGAGGQEQYF	TGCGCCAGCAGCTTGGGAGCGGGGGGGCAGGAGCAGTACTTC
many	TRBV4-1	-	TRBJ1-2	CASRHDRSSGYTF	TGCGCCAGCAGGCACGACAGATCCAGTGGCTACACCTTC
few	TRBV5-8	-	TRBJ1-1	CASPMTGGRLMNTEAFF	TGTGCCAGCCCTATGACCGGGGGACGCCTTATGAACACTGAAGCTTTCTTT
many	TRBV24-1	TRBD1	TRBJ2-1	CATSETGGFDEQFF	TGTGCCACCAGTGAGACAGGGGGGTTCGATGAGCAGTTCTTC
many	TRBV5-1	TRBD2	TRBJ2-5	CASSIGTSGYQETQYF	TGCGCCAGCAGCATCGGGACTAGCGGGTACCAAGAGACCCAGTACTTC
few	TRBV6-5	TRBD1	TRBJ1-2	CASGRWDRTLNYGYTF	TGTGCCAGCGGGCGGTGGGACAGGACCCTCAACTATGGCTACACCTTC
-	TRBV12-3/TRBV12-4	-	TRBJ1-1	CASSLGESTEAFF	TGTGCCAGCAGTCTAGGGGAGAGCACTGAAGCTTTCTTT
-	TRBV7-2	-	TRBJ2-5	CASSPMMSGSQETQYF	TGTGCCAGCAGCCCGATGATGTCGGGCTCCCAAGAGACCCAGTACTTC
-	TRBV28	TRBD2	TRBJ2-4	CASKGTSGVSIQYF	TGTGCCAGCAAAGGGACTAGCGGGGTTAGCATTCAGTACTTC
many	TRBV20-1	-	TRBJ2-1	CSALPPGSVYNEQFF	TGCAGTGCTCTGCCGCCAGGGTCAGTGTACAATGAGCAGTTCTTC
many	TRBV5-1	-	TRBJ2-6	CASSLMVSGANVLTF	TGCGCCAGCAGCTTAATGGTCTCTGGGGCCAACGTCCTGACTTTC
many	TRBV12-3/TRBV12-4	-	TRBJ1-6	CASSSTRIRSPLHF	TGTGCCAGCAGTTCAACAAGGATTCGCTCACCCCTCCACTTT
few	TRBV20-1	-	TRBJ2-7	CSARREAPYEQYF	TGCAGTGCTAGGAGGGAAGCTCCCTACGAGCAGTACTTC
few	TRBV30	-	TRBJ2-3	CAWSRGYTDTQYF	TGTGCCTGGAGTCGGGGTTACACAGATACGCAGTATTTT
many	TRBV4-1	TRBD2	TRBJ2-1	CASSPLGISGRDF	TGCGCCAGCAGCCCACTTGGGATCTCCGGGAGGGACTTC
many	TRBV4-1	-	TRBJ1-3	CASSQDSGNTIYF	TGCGCCAGCAGCCAAGATTCGGGAAACACCATATATTTT
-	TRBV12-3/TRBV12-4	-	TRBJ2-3	CASSLGVRRGATDTQYF	TGTGCCAGCAGTTTAGGAGTACGTCGGGGCGCAACAGATACGCAGTATTTT
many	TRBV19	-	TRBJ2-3	CATAPLVSRRTDTQYF	TGTGCCACAGCCCCACTAGTTTCCCGGCGCACAGATACGCAGTATTTT
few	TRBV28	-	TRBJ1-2	CASSSPAYGYTF	TGTGCCAGCAGTTCGCCGGCCTATGGCTACACCTTC
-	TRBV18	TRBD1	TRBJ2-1	CASSSRQGRSYNEQFF	TGTGCCAGCTCATCTAGACAGGGGCGCTCCTACAATGAGCAGTTCTTC
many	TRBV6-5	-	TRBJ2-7	CASSYTPRDEQYF	TGTGCCAGCAGTTATACCCCGCGGGACGAGCAGTACTTC
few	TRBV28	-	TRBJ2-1	CASSGGLQYEQFF	TGTGCCAGCTCCGGGGGGCTTCAATATGAGCAGTTCTTC
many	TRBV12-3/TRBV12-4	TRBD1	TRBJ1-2	CASTAGQGGNYGYTF	TGTGCCAGCACCGCGGGGCAGGGGGGGAACTATGGCTACACCTTC
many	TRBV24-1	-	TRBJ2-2	CATSDQGTRANTGELFF	TGTGCCACCAGTGATCAGGGGACGAGAGCGAACACCGGGGAGCTGTTTTTT
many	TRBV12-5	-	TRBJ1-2	CASGVDLRPGYTF	TGTGCTAGTGGTGTCGACCTGAGGCCTGGCTACACCTTC
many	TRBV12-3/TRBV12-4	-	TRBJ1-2	CASSLPTVENYGYTF	TGTGCCAGCAGTTTACCGACAGTGGAAAACTATGGCTACACCTTC
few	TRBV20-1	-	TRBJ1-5	CSVQARARNQPQHF	TGCAGTGTACAGGCCAGGGCACGCAATCAGCCCCAGCATTTT
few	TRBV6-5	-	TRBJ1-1	CASSYQPGTAEAFF	TGTGCCAGCAGTTACCAGCCGGGAACCGCTGAAGCTTTCTTT